These 7 T cell receptor beta chains were sequenced from one sample in a study of T cells in women clearing cervical HPV infection. The table came from immunoSEQ multiplex PCR; TCRdb's copy has only in-frame clones and leaves some out. Its listing shows some 40,000 clones. Material for sequencing was blood buffy coat. The receptors stem from a woman aged 18 to 69 with a cervical HPV16 infection that either progressed to CIN3+ or cleared (not recorded which).

Remarks on this clone: The sequenced fragment ends 3 residues before the CDR3 boundary, so the rest is inferred from the germline J gene. The V call is TRBV7-9, the J call TRBJ2-7; 7 bases map to TRBD2. Per germline, CDR1 SEHNR and CDR2 FQNEAQ (reference sequence). The CDR3 has 15 amino acids. With V trimmed by 1 base and J by 4 bases, 7 bases remained unmatched. CDR3: CASSLDNGGGYEQYF. The DNA read from the CDR3 is TGTGCCAGCAGCTTAGATAACGGCGGGGGATACGAG.

On this clone itself: With the read ending 3 residues before the CDR3 end, the germline J gene is used to fill in that end. This chain connects TRBV20-1 to TRBJ2-1; 8 bases are a match to TRBD1. This CDR3 has 14 residues. V lost 3 bases and J lost 7; bases outside the gene matches: 8. Germline V gives CDR1 DFQATT, CDR2 SNEGSKA (reference sequence). CDR3 DNA (partial): TGCAGTGCTAGGAGAACAGGGGGTCGGAATGAG. Encoded protein: CSARRTGGRNE. The full CDR3 is CSARRTGGRNEQFF.

CDR3 sequence reads: CASSQDRTQGAAYGYTF. The part of the CDR3 DNA that was read is TGCGCCAGCAGCCAAGATCGAACCCAGGGGGCGGCATATGGC. The V call is TRBV4-1, the J call TRBJ1-2, with TRBD1 identical over 8 bases. The read is 3 residues too short to cover the CDR3 end, so that end is filled in from the germline J gene. Germline CDR1 is MGHRA and CDR2 is YSYEKL. The CDR3 consists of 17 residues. V trimming: 0 bases; J trimming: 5 bases; junction bases outside the gene matches: 11.

Worth noting for this clone: The CDR3 goes on 3 residues after the read ends, and that part is filled in from the germline J gene. The genes are TRBV5-1 and TRBJ1-4, with 11 bases that match TRBD1. With 3 bases clipped from V and 7 bases from J, the junction kept 14 bases outside the gene matches. Germline assignment: CDR1 SGHRS and CDR2 YFSETQ. The CDR3 is 18 residues long. The sequenced part of the CDR3 DNA is TGCGCCAGCAGCTATAAACCCGGGACAGGGGGGGAGCGTGAAAAA. This gives the protein CASSYKPGTGGEREK. The entire CDR3 reads CASSYKPGTGGEREKLFF.

Partial CDR3 DNA: TGTGCCAGCAGTGAAGAATTTGAAAGCGGGGGACGCCAAGAGACC. Its translation: CASSEEFESGGRQET. The entire CDR3 is CASSEEFESGGRQETQYF. The chain employs TRBV2 and TRBJ2-5; 8 bases match TRBD2. The CDR3 extends 3 residues past the end of the read, so its final part is completed from the germline J gene. This CDR3 spans 18 amino acids. Trimming took 1 base from V and 1 from J; bases not matched to a gene: 11. Germline-derived CDR1 and CDR2 are SNHLY and FYNNEI.

As concerns this clone: The CDR3 is cut off 3 residues early in the read; its end comes from the germline J gene. V and J are TRBV29-1 and TRBJ2-7, with 9 bases matching TRBD1. J gave up 6 bases and V 7 bases, and 10 bases lay outside the gene matches. The CDR3 has 13 amino acids. Germline CDR1 reads SQVTM; CDR2 reads ANQGSEA. The CDR3: CSGTGTGFGEQYF. The DNA read from the CDR3 is TGCAGCGGTACCGGGACAGGGTTTGGCGAG.

Comments on this clone: The read gets to within 3 residues of the CDR3 end, and the germline J gene fills in the rest. The chain is built from TRBV6-1 and TRBJ2-3; 9 positions match TRBD1. The CDR3 length is 15 residues. The junction had 4 bases not matched to a gene; V was cut back by 4 bases and J by 2 bases. Germline-derived CDR1 and CDR2 are MNHNS and SASEGT. The CDR3 sequence: CASSAGTGPTDTQYF. CDR3 DNA (partial): TGTGCCAGCAGTGCCGGGACAGGGCCCACAGATACG.